The TCR beta chain described here comes from a study of post-analysis software for immune sequencing data. Whole-study findings and limits: Elevated frequency relative to controls characterized four or five TRBV segments in patients, TRBV5-6, TRBV5-1 and TRBV20-1 among them.

TCR beta cDNA libraries included unique molecular identifiers. Each CDR3 protein gets one entry after TCRdb re-called the PCR reads with MiXCR. The table includes some 690,000 distinct CDR3 sequences, just under 30% detected once. This CDR3 contains 18 residues. CDR1 is SGHTA and CDR2 is FQGNSA in the germline V gene. Trimming took off 5 bases at V and 0 bases at J, with 20 bases between the two ends. On this clonotype itself: Its antigen is still unknown.

The sample was blood. The clonotype comes from a girl between 10 and 17 years old with multiple sclerosis. The V and J genes are TRBV7-2 and TRBJ2-4; D possibly uses TRBD1 or TRBD2 (6 bases each). The chain's CDR3 is CASSPFPGANLAKNIQYF. In DNA form, the CDR3 reads TGTGCCAGCAGCCCATTCCCGGGGGCCAACCTAGCCAAAAACATTCAGTACTTC.